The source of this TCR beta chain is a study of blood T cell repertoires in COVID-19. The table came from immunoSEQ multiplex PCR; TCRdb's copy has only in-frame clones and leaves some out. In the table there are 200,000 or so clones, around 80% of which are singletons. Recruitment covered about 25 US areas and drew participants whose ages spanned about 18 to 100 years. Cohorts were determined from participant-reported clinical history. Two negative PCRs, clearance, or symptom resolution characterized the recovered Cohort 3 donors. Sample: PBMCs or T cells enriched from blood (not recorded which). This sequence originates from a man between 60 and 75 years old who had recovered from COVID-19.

The CDR3 sequence is CASSLTDRINTEAFF. The DNA for the CDR3 is TGCGCCAGCAGCCTCACAGACAGGATAAACACTGAAGCTTTCTTT. The chain joins TRBV4-3 to TRBJ1-1, with D possibly TRBD1 on 6 matching bases. The germline V gene encodes CDR1 LGHNA and CDR2 YSLEER. With 4 bases removed from V and 2 bases from J, the gap between germline ends came to 14 bases. The CDR3 is 15 residues long.